This note documents a single TCR beta chain sequence. As yet, its antigen is unknown. These data come from a study of T cell responses to AZD1222 COVID-19 vaccine. TCRdb keeps only in-frame clones here, not all; method: immunoSEQ multiplex PCR. The sample includes about 150,000 clones, approximately 92% of them seen just once. Study findings and constraints: Nearly half of spike-specific TCRs reportedly go after variant regions that carry no mutations.

This clonotype originated in an adult who received the AZD1222 COVID-19 vaccine. Material: peripheral blood, obtained 28 days after the second AZD1222 dose.

CDR3: CASSVDDSYNSPLHF. The CDR3 DNA reads as TGTGCCAGCAGCGTAGATGACTCCTATAATTCACCCCTCCACTTT. The chain combines TRBV9 with TRBJ1-6; D is uncertain. Trimming took 0 bases from V and 0 from J, leaving 4 bases between them. The germline V gene has CDR1 SGDLS and CDR2 YYNGEE. The CDR3 totals 15 residues. The full variable domain, in which reference TRBV9 and TRBJ1-6 provide the parts outside the CDR3, is DSGVTQTPKHLITATGQRVTLRCSPRSGDLSVYWYQQSLDQGLQFLIQYYNGEERAKGNILERFSAQQFPDLHSELNLSSLELGDSALYFCASSVDDSYNSPLHFGNGTRLTVT.